The source of this T cell receptor beta chain is a study of persistence of HIV-infected CD4 T cells. Turning to the study itself: Isolated cells were CMV- and HIV-1 Gag-responding CD4+ T cells. Study observations and caveats: TCR oligoclonality correlated with proviral oligoclonality in the same sorted populations.

Sequencing used immunoSEQ version 4 in survey mode. Sequencing was performed with immunoSEQ multiplex PCR; in TCRdb, only in-frame clones are kept and a portion is missing. Here the sample spans under 40,000 clones, about 81% being singletons. Cells were stimulated with CMV-infected fibroblast lysates at roughly 10 ug/mL. Memory cells lacking CD40L and CD69 with high CD45RO were sorted. Plasma HIV-1 RNA stayed below 50 copies/mL for at least 4 years. Donors had CD4+ T cell counts above 400 cells/uL and were CMV-seropositive. Comments on this clone: Its antigen is undetermined.

The length of the CDR3 is 15 residues. Germline V gives CDR1 SGHNT, CDR2 YENEEA. V dropped 6 bases and J dropped 1 base, with 14 bases sitting between them. The chain recombines TRBV11-3 with TRBJ2-3; no definite D call. The source was CD4+ T cells sorted from PBMCs after approximately 19-hour stimulation, collected from a patient who received antiretroviral therapy. This clonotype was sampled from an adult woman with HIV who was CMV-seropositive. Here the CDR3 reads CASSLRVGGTDTQYF. The DNA for the CDR3 is TGTGCCAGCAGTCTTAGGGTTGGTGGCACAGATACGCAGTATTTT.